These T cell receptor beta chains were read from a single sample in a study of cytomegalovirus exposure and HLA in healthy donors. Sequencing was performed with immunoSEQ multiplex PCR; in TCRdb, only in-frame clones are kept and a portion is missing. This table has 150,000 to 200,000 clones, around four fifths appearing once. The sequenced material came from PBMCs. These receptors all stem from a woman aged 25 to 39 in good health and CMV-seropositive. Both conserved end residues are part of each CDR3. The D gene is left open where the match is weak. Clone size is given for some rows only: seen once, a few or many times, or a class if the clone is expanded.

>TRBV4-1|TRBD1|TRBJ1-1|-
CASSPTGFMNTEAFF
TGCGCCAGCAGCCCGACAGGGTTCATGAACACTGAAGCTTTCTTT
>TRBV7-6|TRBD2|TRBJ2-5|-
CASSLVTTSGQETQYF
TGTGCCAGCAGCTTAGTGACGACTAGCGGGCAAGAGACCCAGTACTTC
>TRBV18|TRBD2|TRBJ2-1|-
CASSQLGTSNEQFF
TGTGCCAGCTCACAATTGGGGACTAGCAATGAGCAGTTCTTC
>TRBV28|-|TRBJ2-3|-
CASSPQDLWEFTDTQYF
TGTGCCAGCAGTCCTCAAGATTTGTGGGAGTTCACAGATACGCAGTATTTT
>TRBV19|TRBD1|TRBJ1-4|-
CASSRGQDNEKLFF
TGTGCCAGTAGTAGGGGACAGGATAATGAAAAACTGTTTTTT
>TRBV5-8|-|TRBJ2-1|-
CASSLGQLYNEQFF
TGTGCCAGCAGCTTGGGACAGCTATACAATGAGCAGTTCTTC
>TRBV18|TRBD2|TRBJ2-1|few
CASSPPSGFEEQFF
TGTGCCAGCTCACCGCCTAGCGGGTTTGAAGAGCAGTTCTTC
>TRBV28|-|TRBJ2-6|-
CASRRGGPSGANVLTF
TGTGCCAGCAGAAGGGGGGGGCCTTCTGGGGCCAACGTCCTGACTTTC
>TRBV6-1|-|TRBJ1-5|-
CASSDVGTTRQPQHF
TGTGCCAGCAGTGATGTCGGGACAACGCGGCAGCCCCAGCATTTT
>TRBV6-6|-|TRBJ2-3|-
CASSGGNLGITDTQYF
TGTGCCAGCAGTGGGGGGAATCTGGGGATCACAGATACGCAGTATTTT
>TRBV10-3|-|TRBJ1-5|-
CAISGEVNQPQHF
TGTGCCATCAGTGGGGAGGTCAATCAGCCCCAGCATTTT
>TRBV6-6|TRBD2|TRBJ2-7|-
CASSLSAGRNEQYF
TGTGCCAGCAGCTTATCGGCCGGGAGGAACGAGCAGTACTTC
>TRBV18|TRBD2|TRBJ2-2|-
CASSPPLADTGELFF
TGTGCCAGCTCACCACCCCTAGCGGACACCGGGGAGCTGTTTTTT
>TRBV5-8|-|TRBJ1-1|-
CASSLAGAANTEAFF
TGTGCCAGCAGCTTGGCCGGAGCGGCGAACACTGAAGCTTTCTTT
>TRBV19|-|TRBJ1-2|few
CASSFLQVNYGYTF
TGTGCCAGTAGTTTCTTACAGGTTAACTATGGCTACACCTTC
>TRBV7-2|-|TRBJ2-7|-
CASSSPQKPEQYF
TGTGCCAGCAGCTCCCCCCAGAAACCTGAGCAGTACTTC
>TRBV10-3|-|TRBJ2-7|few
CAISEGPKTGYEQYF
TGTGCCATCAGTGAGGGGCCGAAGACCGGCTACGAGCAGTACTTC